Listed below are T cell receptor beta chains from one sample, sequenced in a study of PD-1 blockade in classical Hodgkin lymphoma. Only in-frame clones appear in the TCRdb table, and some are missing; sequencing was by immunoSEQ multiplex PCR. Found here are some 50,000 clones, about 80% of them singletons; the top ten hold roughly 12%. The specimen was peripheral blood mononuclear cells (PBMCs), collected before the fourth cycle of nivolumab. Source of these receptors: a human donor with classical Hodgkin lymphoma. Each CDR3 is given without its conserved first and last residue.

j_call	v_call	cdr3_length	cdr3_aa
TRBJ2-1	TRBV5-4	11	ASSLELANEQF
TRBJ1-2	TRBV5-5	11	ASSLSGVYGYT
TRBJ2-5	TRBV5-1	13	ASSFSGLIVETQY
TRBJ2-3	TRBV18	13	ASFKQGGPTDTQY
TRBJ2-7	TRBV2	10	ASGRGTYEQY
TRBJ2-3	TRBV5-6	12	ASSSLTGTDTQY
TRBJ2-4	TRBV19	12	ASSGTAFGNIQY
TRBJ2-5	TRBV7-2	12	ASSLYGSGETQY
TRBJ1-1	TRBV6-1	11	ASSYGGRSEAF
TRBJ2-7	TRBV5-4	13	ASSTRTEDTYEQY
TRBJ1-5	TRBV6-1	13	ASSEGTPGNQPQH
TRBJ2-2	TRBV10-1	11	ASSGTLGGELF
TRBJ2-7	TRBV5-6	13	ASRDGQGYSYEQY
TRBJ2-2	TRBV29-1	13	SVEGPNNNPGELF
TRBJ2-7	TRBV20-1	9	SARARYEQY
TRBJ2-7	TRBV7-8	16	ASSLAIGRFSSLSGQY
TRBJ2-7	TRBV28	14	ASSLPLLRGEYEQY
TRBJ2-7	TRBV7-9	11	ASSQDRSYEQY
TRBJ1-3	TRBV6-6	9	ASSYGNTIY
TRBJ1-6	TRBV20-1	9	SARVRDGNL
TRBJ1-4	TRBV27	13	ASSLTHATNEKLF
TRBJ2-3	TRBV27	12	ASRGGLNTDTQY
TRBJ2-7	TRBV9	14	ASSVGVGGGPYEQY
TRBJ1-5	TRBV5-1	15	ASSLGQGGDSNQPQH
TRBJ1-4	TRBV7-9	13	ASSLAGTGGEKLF
TRBJ1-1	TRBV18	12	ASSPRTGTTEAF
TRBJ2-7	TRBV9	15	ASSVVREGGTYYEQY
TRBJ2-7	TRBV28	15	ASSNRAGTSGNVEQY
TRBJ2-6	TRBV7-9	11	ASSFDGANVLT
TRBJ1-2	TRBV2	14	ASSVDFVQGARGYT
TRBJ1-4	TRBV19	12	ASSIQAGREKLF
TRBJ1-4	TRBV7-9	12	ASSLTSTEEKLF
TRBJ2-6	TRBV6-1	13	ASSVPSSGANVLT
TRBJ2-4	TRBV5-1	12	ASRSGISKNIQY
TRBJ1-5	TRBV4-1	13	ASSQDDREDQPQH
TRBJ2-1	TRBV2	10	ASGRGRNEQF
TRBJ2-3	TRBV7-9	11	ASSLGFGNTQY
TRBJ2-4	TRBV6-6	11	ASGVRPLNIQY
TRBJ2-7	TRBV11-2	12	ASSFYRDSYEQY